The source of this T cell receptor (beta chain) is a study of neoadjuvant anti-PD-1 for oral cavity cancer. Study details: Non-progressing patients received a fourth nivolumab dose near day 43, then surgery on days 50-56. Findings and caveats of the study: Higher pretreatment Treg/Th17 ratios tracked higher pretreatment blood clonality.

Germline V gene lookup returns CDR1 KGHSH and CDR2 LQKENI. The CDR3 totals 15 residues. Losses at the gene ends were 3 bases for V and 1 base for J; bases not matched to a gene: 3. The time point here: after neoadjuvant nivolumab, at surgical resection. These oral cavity squamous cell carcinomas were HPV-negative and locally advanced. Produced via immunoSEQ multiplex PCR; TCRdb's table is partial and in-frame only. Of 20,000 to 25,000 clones listed, roughly 30% were seen once; the top ten hold about 15%. This clone was seen only a few times. The target antigen is unknown. The sequence derives from a person between 35 and 79 years old with oral cavity squamous cell carcinoma. The V and J genes are TRBV18 and TRBJ2-1; TRBD2 aligns across 7 bases. The sequencing here drew on tumor tissue, taken after nivolumab (anti-PD-1) treatment. This CDR3 is CASSPRDYSYNEQFF. CDR3 bases: TGTGCCAGCTCACCCCGGGACTATTCCTACAATGAGCAGTTCTTC. The variable domain in full, with the rest retrieved from reference TRBV18 and TRBJ2-1, is NAGVMQNPRHLVRRRGQEARLRCSPMKGHSHVYWYRQLPEEGLKFMVYLQKENIIDESGMPKERFSAEFPKEGPSILRIQQVVRGDSAAYFCASSPRDYSYNEQFFGPGTRLTVL.